These 29 T cell receptor beta chains came from one sample sequenced in a study of read filtering for tumor transcriptome and immune sequencing. The library was built from roughly 400 ng RNA with molecular barcoded adaptors for alpha/delta and beta/gamma chains. TCRdb analysed the reads with MiXCR anew, one entry per CDR3 protein. The sample has 75,000 to 95,000 distinct CDR3 sequences, about 22% seen once. The specimen was a population of CD138-negative cells sorted from bone marrow. The receptors shown here come from a donor aged 40 or over with multiple myeloma.

The CDR3 region is CASIRTGLSGANVLTF. The CDR3 DNA follows: TGTGCCAGTATCCGGACAGGGCTCTCTGGGGCCAACGTCCTGACTTTC. The V and J genes are TRBV19 and TRBJ2-6; 8 bases map to TRBD1. Germline-derived CDR1 and CDR2 are LNHDA and SQIVND (reference sequence). CDR3 length: 16 amino acids. Germline trimming cut 7 bases from V and 0 bases from J; bases unmatched to any gene: 5.

Comment on this clonotype: This may arise from a read error, as a much more abundant clone is one base away. J is TRBJ1-4 and V is TRBV15; D gene unclear. The length of the CDR3 is 13 residues. CDR1 is LNHNV and CDR2 is YYDKDF in the germline V gene (reference sequence). V lost 4 bases and J 8 bases, leaving 11 bases between the germline ends. The CDR3 reads CATSIGAAEKLFF. CDR3 coding DNA: TGTGCCACCAGCATAGGAGCGGCCGAAAAACTGTTTTTT.

This chain links TRBV20-1 with TRBJ1-1; D is uncertain. The CDR3 spans 11 residues. Germline V CDR1 and CDR2: DFQATT, SNEGSKA (reference sequence). Trimming took 2 bases from V and 8 from J, leaving 9 bases between them. CDR3 sequence: CSARRRIEAFF. The CDR3 nucleotides read TGCAGTGCTAGACGGCGGATAGAAGCTTTCTTT.

The sample holds one count of this clonotype. A read error may explain this, as a much larger clone is one base away. J is TRBJ1-4 and V is TRBV5-1; no firm D call. Trimming took off 0 bases at V and 7 bases at J, with 13 bases between the two ends. The CDR3 loop spans 15 amino acids. The V gene's germline CDR1 is SGHRS and CDR2 YFSETQ. CDR3 bases: TGCGCCAGCAGCTTGGGGTCCCCGGACTGTGAAAAACTGTTTTTT. As protein: CASSLGSPDCEKLFF.

This clonotype appeared many times. This chain connects TRBV29-1 to TRBJ1-1; TRBD1 matches at 8 bases. The CDR3 extends over 14 amino acids. The V gene's germline CDR1 is SQVTM and CDR2 ANQGSEA. J gave up 2 bases and V 7 bases, and 9 bases lay outside the gene matches. The CDR3 loop reads CSARLTGENTEAFF. The DNA for the CDR3 is TGCAGCGCTCGATTGACAGGGGAAAACACTGAAGCTTTCTTT.

In this sample, this clonotype turned up a few times. The chain is built from TRBV12-3 or TRBV12-4 and TRBJ2-5; D remains unclear. This CDR3 comprises 12 residues. Trimming pared 7 bases from V and 5 bases from J, leaving 11 bases between. The CDR3 DNA reads TGTGCCAGCACCCAGACGGCTGAGACCCAGTACTTC. It codes for CASTQTAETQYF.

This clonotype was recorded once. The J gene is TRBJ1-2, the V gene TRBV28, with D maybe TRBD1 (5 bases). Trimming removed 6 bases at V and 4 bases at J, with 12 bases between. Germline lookup yields CDR1 MDHEN and CDR2 SYDVKM. The CDR3 has 13 amino acids. DNA of the CDR3: TGTGCCAGCAGAACCGGGACGGTCTATGGCTACACCTTC. Translated: CASRTGTVYGYTF.

There are a few counts of this clonotype. This chain joins TRBV2 and TRBJ2-2; D call uncertain. With 6 bases removed from V and 2 bases from J, the gap between germline ends came to 4 bases. The CDR3 runs to 12 residues. The germline V gene encodes CDR1 SNHLY and CDR2 FYNNEI. This CDR3 reads CASRENTGELFF. The CDR3 bases are TGTGCCAGCAGAGAAAACACCGGGGAGCTGTTTTTT. The full variable domain, rest sourced from reference TRBV2 and TRBJ2-2, is EPEVTQTPSHQVTQMGQEVILRCVPISNHLYFYWYRQILGQKVEFLVSFYNNEISEKSEIFDDQFSVERPDGSNFTLKIRSTKLEDSAMYFCASRENTGELFFGEGSRLTVL.

This clonotype has more than one count but fewer than ten. V gene TRBV5-1 combines with J gene TRBJ1-1; no reliable D call. Trimming pared 0 bases from V and 0 bases from J, leaving 12 bases between. The CDR3 sequence is 16 residues long. CDR1 is SGHRS and CDR2 is YFSETQ in the germline V gene. The CDR3 region is CASSLESGLLNTEAFF. The CDR3 DNA sequence: TGCGCCAGCAGCTTGGAATCAGGCCTACTGAACACTGAAGCTTTCTTT.

Details on this clonotype: This probably arose from a read error, given a far larger clone one base away. The V and J genes are TRBV12-3 or TRBV12-4 and TRBJ2-1, with a tentative D call TRBD2 (6 bases). The J call is uncertain, as TRBJ2-7 better fits the DNA end. The CDR3 has 16 residues. As DNA, the CDR3 is TGTGCCAGCAGTTTAGAGCCGGGACTGCCCTACAATGAGCAGTACTTC. This codes for CASSLEPGLPYNEQYF.

This clonotype was detected many times. CDR3 residues: CASSPNWSGGYYEQYF. Here the CDR3 DNA reads TGTGCCAGCAGCCCCAACTGGAGCGGGGGTTACTACGAGCAGTACTTC. V is TRBV9 and J is TRBJ2-7, with 8 bases aligning to TRBD2. The CDR3 contains 16 residues. The V and J ends lost 4 bases and 3 bases, in that order; junction bases with no gene match: 12. Germline V gene data show CDR1 as SGDLS and CDR2 as YYNGEE.

This clonotype has only a few counts. The chain has TRBV10-3 and TRBJ1-3; D gene ambiguous. The CDR3 has 13 amino acids. V was trimmed by 8 bases and J by 2 bases, leaving 10 bases between them. Germline V gene lookup returns CDR1 ENHRY and CDR2 SYGVKD. As DNA, the CDR3 is TGTGCCATCCGGCTGGGCGCTGGAAACACCATATATTTT. This gives the protein CAIRLGAGNTIYF.

This clonotype was counted many times. CDR3 protein: CATSRVAGGPDTQYF. The CDR3 coding sequence is TGTGCCACCAGCAGAGTTGCGGGGGGTCCAGATACGCAGTATTTT. The V and J genes are TRBV15 and TRBJ2-3; 8 positions agree with TRBD2. CDR3 length equals 15 residues. In germline, CDR1 is LNHNV, CDR2 YYDKDF (reference sequence). Trimming took 1 base from V and 4 from J; bases not matched to a gene: 4.

This clonotype was detected many times. CDR3 sequence reads: CASRATSGGYTYEQYF. CDR3 nucleotides: TGTGCCAGCAGGGCGACTAGCGGGGGGTATACCTACGAGCAGTACTTC. The V gene is TRBV2, the J gene TRBJ2-7; 13 bases agree with TRBD2. CDR3 length: 16 amino acids. Germline lookup yields CDR1 SNHLY and CDR2 FYNNEI. V dropped 6 bases and J dropped 2; count of bases not matched to a gene: 7.

This clonotype was detected many times. This sequence joins TRBV29-1 and TRBJ1-1; tentative D call: TRBD1 (6 bases). CDR1 and CDR2 (germline): SQVTM, ANQGSEA. The CDR3 covers 13 residues. V shed 2 bases and J shed 0 bases, with 7 bases lying between them. For the CDR3, the DNA is TGCAGCGTTGAACAGGGGATGAACACTGAAGCTTTCTTT. Protein sequence: CSVEQGMNTEAFF.

In its sample, this clonotype was seen many times. The rearrangement joins TRBV27 to TRBJ1-1; possible D gene TRBD1, 5 bases. Germline V gene data show CDR1 as MNHEY and CDR2 as SMNVEV (reference sequence). The V gene lost 2 bases and the J gene lost 5 bases, with 12 bases spanning the gap. This CDR3 spans 14 amino acids. The CDR3 loop is CASSLVGKGTEAFF. The CDR3 nucleotides are TGTGCCAGCAGTTTAGTGGGCAAGGGGACTGAAGCTTTCTTT.

This clonotype occurred a few times. This rearrangement joins TRBV2 to TRBJ2-3; no definite D call. Germline lookup yields CDR1 SNHLY and CDR2 FYNNEI. Trimming removed 7 bases at V and 8 bases at J, with 19 bases between. This CDR3 has 14 residues. The CDR3: CASTWSGPQGTQYF. Here the CDR3 DNA reads TGTGCCAGCACCTGGTCCGGGCCGCAAGGTACGCAGTATTTT.

This clonotype was detected once. This may be a read error, as it is one base from a much larger clone. The V call is TRBV5-1, the J call TRBJ1-4; D possibly corresponds to TRBD1 (6 bases). Germline V gene lookup returns CDR1 SGHRS and CDR2 YFSETQ. The CDR3 length is 14 residues. The CDR3 bases are TGCGCCATCAGCTTTCGCGACCAGGGGGAAAAACTGTTTTTT. Amino acids: CAISFRDQGEKLFF.

This clonotype was detected many times. The chain couples TRBV7-9 to TRBJ2-2; TRBD1 agrees at 8 bases. The CDR3 contains 15 residues. J gave up 4 bases and V 6 bases, and 7 bases lay outside the gene matches. Germline CDR1 and CDR2: SEHNR and FQNEAQ (reference sequence). The CDR3 DNA sequence: TGTGCCAGCAGTTCCGGGACAGGCAGCACCGGGGAGCTGTTTTTT. This encodes CASSSGTGSTGELFF.

This clonotype showed up just a few times. The chain joins TRBV3-1 to TRBJ2-5; no clear D gene. Per germline, CDR1 LGHDT and CDR2 YNNKEL (reference sequence). The CDR3 consists of 13 residues. The V end lost 0 bases, the J end lost 5 bases, and 7 bases lay between the germline ends. The CDR3 nucleotides read TGTGCCAGCAGCCAAGAGTTTTGGGAGACCCAGTACTTC. It translates to CASSQEFWETQYF.

This clonotype occurred many times. This sequence joins TRBV5-1 and TRBJ2-3; 9 bases align to TRBD2. V was clipped by 4 bases and J by 2 bases; unmatched bases: 5. This CDR3 is built from 15 residues. The germline V gene has CDR1 SGHRS and CDR2 YFSETQ. CDR3 amino acids: CASSPRTSDTDTQYF. CDR3 bases: TGCGCCAGCAGCCCGCGGACTAGCGACACAGATACGCAGTATTTT. The full variable domain, completed using reference TRBV5-1 and TRBJ2-3, is KAGVTQTPRYLIKTRGQQVTLSCSPISGHRSVSWYQQTPGQGLQFLFEYFSETQRNKGNFPGRFSGRQFSNSRSEMNVSTLELGDSALYLCASSPRTSDTDTQYFGPGTRLTVL.

V gene TRBV10-3 combines with J gene TRBJ1-1; no definite D call. The germline V and J ends were trimmed by 6 bases and 2 bases, with 10 bases remaining between them. CDR3 length equals 13 residues. Germline CDR1 is ENHRY and CDR2 is SYGVKD. CDR3 residues: CAISSTDNTEAFF. The CDR3 DNA follows: TGTGCCATCAGCAGTACAGATAACACTGAAGCTTTCTTT.

The table lists this clonotype with many counts. This sequence joins TRBV28 and TRBJ2-2, with D perhaps given as TRBD1 or TRBD2 (5 bases each). The CDR3 runs 12 residues. V lost 3 bases and J lost 6, with 5 bases in between. Germline loops: CDR1 MDHEN, CDR2 SYDVKM. The DNA for the CDR3 is TGTGCCAGCAGTTTGGGGGCCGGGGAGCTGTTTTTT. The encoded protein is CASSLGAGELFF.

The gene calls are TRBV28 and TRBJ2-3; the D is unclear. This CDR3 spans 13 amino acids. The V gene lost 6 bases and the J gene lost 1 base, with 8 bases spanning the gap. Germline lookup yields CDR1 MDHEN and CDR2 SYDVKM. The CDR3 sequence: CASRGLGTDTQYF. In nucleotides, the CDR3 is TGTGCCAGCAGAGGGTTGGGCACAGATACGCAGTATTTT.

This clonotype was detected ten times or more. The chain combines TRBV20-1 with TRBJ1-2, with TRBD1 matching 11 bases. Looked up from germline, CDR1 is DFQATT and CDR2 is SNEGSKA (reference sequence). The CDR3 runs to 17 residues. The ends lost 0 bases at V and 6 bases at J; junction bases unmatched: 12. The DNA of the CDR3 is TGCAGTGCTAGAGATGTGGGACAGGGGGGCTTACTGAATGGCTACACCTTC. Translated, it gives CSARDVGQGGLLNGYTF.

This clonotype was seen repeatedly, ten times or more. The CDR3 region is CASRPGATEAFF. The CDR3 region has the DNA TGTGCCAGCAGGCCAGGGGCCACTGAAGCTTTCTTT. The V call is TRBV7-9, the J call TRBJ1-1; TRBD1 might be the D (6 bases). The CDR3 covers 12 residues. Germline lookup yields CDR1 SEHNR and CDR2 FQNEAQ (reference sequence). With 6 bases removed from V and 4 bases from J, the gap between germline ends came to 9 bases. The whole variable domain, remainder taken from reference TRBV7-9 and TRBJ1-1, is DTGVSQNPRHKITKRGQNVTFRCDPISEHNRLYWYRQTLGQGPEFLTYFQNEAQLEKSRLLSDRFSAERPKGSFSTLEIQRTEQGDSAMYLCASRPGATEAFFGQGTRLTVV.

The genes are TRBV20-1 and TRBJ2-5, with 7 bases matching TRBD2. The V gene's germline CDR1 is DFQATT and CDR2 SNEGSKA (reference sequence). The CDR3 covers 14 residues. With V trimmed by 6 bases and J by 2 bases, 9 bases remained unmatched. The DNA of the CDR3 is TGCAGTGCGGTGCGAGCGGGAAAACAAGAGACCCAGTACTTC. It translates to CSAVRAGKQETQYF.

As for this clonotype: A much larger clone lies a single base off, so this may be a read error. This rearrangement joins TRBV3-1 to TRBJ1-5; D not resolved. With 3 bases removed from V and 4 bases from J, the gap between germline ends came to 4 bases. This CDR3 is 12 amino acids long. Germline CDR1 reads LGHDT; CDR2 reads YNNKEL (reference sequence). The CDR3 protein is CASSQVNQPQHF. As DNA, the CDR3 is TGTGCCAGCAGCCAGGTTAATCAGCCCCAGCATTTT.

Many counts were recorded for this clonotype. The chain carries TRBV5-1 and TRBJ2-3; the D gene is possibly TRBD2 (5 bases). The germline V gene has CDR1 SGHRS and CDR2 YFSETQ. V was clipped by 4 bases and J by 0 bases, with 15 bases between them. The length of the CDR3 is 16 residues. This chain's CDR3 is CASSPTVASSTDTQYF. The CDR3 DNA reads TGCGCCAGCAGCCCCACAGTAGCGTCTAGCACAGATACGCAGTATTTT.